The 8 T cell receptor beta chains below come from one sample, sequenced in a study of blood T cell repertoires in COVID-19 (dated by TCRdb to the early 2020s). Libraries were prepared through the immunoSEQ multiplex PCR assay. TCRdb carries this immuneACCESS record with in-frame sequences only. Its versions omit some clonotypes, under half of them owing to an unresolved V gene in the studies checked, with the rest unexplained. The sample contains nearly 80,000 clones, approximately 90% of them found a single time. The ten largest clones take up 0.77% of the sample. Sequencing was done on a sample of peripheral blood. These receptors all come from a woman older than 75 with acute or convalescent COVID-19.

The chain uses TRBV3-1 (or the pseudogene TRBV3-2) and TRBJ2-5; D unresolved. Germline-derived CDR1 and CDR2 are LGHDT and YNNKEL (reference sequence). The CDR3 contains 12 residues. V gave up 4 bases and J gave up 5 bases, with 8 bases separating them. CDR3 region: CASSPHGETQYF. For the CDR3, the DNA is TGTGCCAGCAGCCCACACGGGGAGACCCAGTACTTC.

The table lists this clone with a few counts. The rearrangement links TRBV19 to TRBJ2-1; the D gene is possibly TRBD2 (6 bases). The CDR3 spans 12 residues. Trimming removed 8 bases from V and 6 bases from J, with 11 bases in between. Per germline, CDR1 LNHDA and CDR2 SQIVND (reference sequence). CDR3 amino acids: CASCGTVNEQFF. The CDR3 DNA reads TGTGCCAGTTGCGGGACTGTCAATGAGCAGTTCTTC.

The chain uses TRBV10-3 and TRBJ2-3; no reliable D call. Germline assignment: CDR1 ENHRY and CDR2 SYGVKD. The CDR3 is made up of 16 amino acids. Trimming removed 1 base at V and 5 bases at J, with 16 bases between. CDR3 amino acids: CAISEFVLDVKDTQYF. The DNA for the CDR3 is TGTGCCATCAGTGAGTTCGTCCTAGATGTTAAAGATACGCAGTATTTT.

This clone has a single count. The chain joins TRBV28 to TRBJ1-2; D is uncertain. Per the germline V gene, CDR1 is MDHEN and CDR2 is SYDVKM. Trimming stripped 7 bases from V and 0 bases from J, with 15 bases between. CDR3 length: 15 amino acids. The CDR3 bases are TGTGCCAGCACCACTGCTTCACGGGCTAACTATGGCTACACCTTC. This codes for CASTTASRANYGYTF.

V gene TRBV7-2 combines with J gene TRBJ1-2; TRBD1 agrees at 7 bases. CDR1 SGHTA and CDR2 FQGNSA come from the germline V gene. J lost 5 bases, V lost 5 bases, and 11 bases had no gene match. The CDR3 has 15 residues. The CDR3 sequence: CASSENTGAGYGYTF. CDR3 in DNA: TGTGCCAGCAGCGAGAACACAGGGGCTGGATATGGCTACACCTTC.

The chain recombines TRBV27 with TRBJ1-1; D gene uncertain. CDR3 length: 15 residues. From germline, CDR1 is MNHEY and CDR2 SMNVEV (reference sequence). Trimming took off 0 bases at V and 1 base at J, with 9 bases between the two ends. This CDR3 is CASSLSRGRNTEAFF. DNA for the CDR3: TGTGCCAGCAGTTTATCCCGTGGGAGGAACACTGAAGCTTTCTTT.

This clone has a handful of counts. The chain joins TRBV7-9 to TRBJ1-2; D unresolved. Germline V CDR1 and CDR2: SEHNR, FQNEAQ (reference sequence). The CDR3 is made up of 16 amino acids. Trimming removed 5 bases at V and 4 bases at J, with 20 bases between. In DNA, the CDR3 is TGTGCCAGCAGCCCCGGTGGTGGGTCCACAGTCTATGGCTACACCTTC. Encoded protein: CASSPGGGSTVYGYTF.

This rearrangement joins TRBV5-5 to TRBJ2-1; TRBD1 matches at 12 bases. Germline V gives CDR1 SGHKS, CDR2 YYEKEE (reference sequence). CDR3 length equals 16 residues. Trimming took 1 base from V and 8 from J; bases not matched to a gene: 7. CDR3 protein: CASSLPGTGGFDEQFF. The CDR3 region has the DNA TGTGCCAGCAGCTTGCCCGGGACAGGGGGCTTTGATGAGCAGTTCTTC.